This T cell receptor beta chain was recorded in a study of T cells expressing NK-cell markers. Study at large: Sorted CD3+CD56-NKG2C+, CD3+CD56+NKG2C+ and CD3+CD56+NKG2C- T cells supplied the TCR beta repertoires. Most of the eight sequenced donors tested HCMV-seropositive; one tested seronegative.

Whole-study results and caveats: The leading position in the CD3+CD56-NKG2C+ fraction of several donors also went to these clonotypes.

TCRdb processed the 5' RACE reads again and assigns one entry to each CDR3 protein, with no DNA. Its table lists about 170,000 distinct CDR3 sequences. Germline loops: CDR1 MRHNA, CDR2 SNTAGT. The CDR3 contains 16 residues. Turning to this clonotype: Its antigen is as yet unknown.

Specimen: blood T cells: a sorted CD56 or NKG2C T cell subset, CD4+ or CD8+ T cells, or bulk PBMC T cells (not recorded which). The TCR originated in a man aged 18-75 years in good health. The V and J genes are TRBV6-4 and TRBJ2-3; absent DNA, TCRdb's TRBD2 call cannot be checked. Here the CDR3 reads CARGPSGGTPDDTQYF.